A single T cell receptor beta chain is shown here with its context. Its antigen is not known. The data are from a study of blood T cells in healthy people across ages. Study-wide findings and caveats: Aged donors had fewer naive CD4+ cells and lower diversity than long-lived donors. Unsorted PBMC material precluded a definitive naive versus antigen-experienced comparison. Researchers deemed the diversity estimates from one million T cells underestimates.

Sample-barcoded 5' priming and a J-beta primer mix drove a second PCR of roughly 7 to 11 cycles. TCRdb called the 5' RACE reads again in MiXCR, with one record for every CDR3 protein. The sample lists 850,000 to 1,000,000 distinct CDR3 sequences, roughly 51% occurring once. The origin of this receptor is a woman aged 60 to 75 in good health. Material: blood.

The CDR3 sequence is CASSQDLGDRYNEQFF. The CDR3 nucleotides read TGCGCCAGCAGCCAAGACCTTGGCGACAGATACAATGAGCAGTTCTTC. The V and J genes are TRBV4-3 and TRBJ2-1; a weak D match, TRBD1 (5 bases). Trimming shortened V by 0 bases and J by 4 bases, and 13 bases separated the two germline ends. This CDR3 is 16 amino acids long. Germline V gene data show CDR1 as LGHNA and CDR2 as YSLEER.